The rows below give T cell receptor beta chains drawn from one sample of a study of identical twins. TCRdb analysed the 5' RACE reads with MiXCR anew, one entry per CDR3 protein. The sample includes roughly 710,000 distinct CDR3 sequences, 5.5% to 6.5% seen only once; the top ten take approximately 2%. Sequenced: naive T cells sorted from blood. The receptors derive from a man aged 18 to 30 in good health. CDR3s include the opening cysteine and the closing phenylalanine or tryptophan. A D gene is named only where the DNA matches it firmly. Size is stated for part of the rows, as once, few or many counts, or as a class when the clone is expanded.

TGCGCCAGCAGCTTGGATCCAGTGTCCACAGATACGCAGTATTTT | CASSLDPVSTDTQYF | TRBV5-1 | . | . | TRBJ2-3
TGTGCCAGCAGCTTAACTAGCGGGAGTAGGAACGAGCAGTACTTC | CASSLTSGSRNEQYF | TRBV7-9 | TRBD2 | many | TRBJ2-7
TGTGCCAGCAGCCCCAGCTATGGAGAGACCCAGTACTTC | CASSPSYGETQYF | TRBV7-3 | . | . | TRBJ2-5
TGTGCCACCAGTGATTGGCGGGAGGGGGGCAATGAGCAGTTCTTC | CATSDWREGGNEQFF | TRBV24-1 | TRBD2 | many | TRBJ2-1
TGCAGCGGGGCCGGGACAGGGTACAATGAGCAGTTCTTC | CSGAGTGYNEQFF | TRBV29-1 | TRBD1 | many | TRBJ2-1
TGCAGCGTATCAAAAGCCAAACGTTGGCCAGATACGCAGTATTTT | CSVSKAKRWPDTQYF | TRBV29-1 | . | few | TRBJ2-3
TGTGCCAGCAGCCAAGTTGTGGGCAGCACCGGGGAGCTGTTTTTT | CASSQVVGSTGELFF | TRBV3-1 | . | . | TRBJ2-2
TGCAGCGTTGAATTAGCGGGAGGATCCTACGAGCAGTACTTC | CSVELAGGSYEQYF | TRBV29-1 | TRBD2 | many | TRBJ2-7
TGTGCCAGCAGCTTATTTCCGAATACTGAAGCTTTCTTT | CASSLFPNTEAFF | TRBV7-8 | . | few | TRBJ1-1
TGCGCCAGCAGCTCCATACAACTAGCGGGAGGGCCGGATCGGGAGACCCAGTACTTC | CASSSIQLAGGPDRETQYF | TRBV5-1 | TRBD2 | . | TRBJ2-5
TGTGCCAGCAGCCGACAGGGGCTCTATGAGCAGTTCTTC | CASSRQGLYEQFF | TRBV28 | TRBD1 | many | TRBJ2-1
TGTGCCAGCAGTCACGAAGCGCGGAGGGAAAGGATCTTC | CASSHEARRERIF | TRBV3-1 | . | many | TRBJ2-1
TGCGCCAGCAGCTTGGAGGAGCCCACAGGCGTAGTAGGAGAGACCCAGTACTTC | CASSLEEPTGVVGETQYF | TRBV5-1 | . | many | TRBJ2-5
TGTGCCAGCAGCAGTCGAGGACAGGGCGGAGAGACCCAGTACTTC | CASSSRGQGGETQYF | TRBV3-1 | TRBD1 | many | TRBJ2-5
TGTGCCAGCAGTCCGCCGGGACAGGGAATCCCCCCCCACACAGATACGCAGTATTTT | CASSPPGQGIPPHTDTQYF | TRBV6-1 | TRBD1 | many | TRBJ2-3
TGTGCCACCAGCAGGGGAGGCCTGGGAGATACGCAGTATTTT | CATSRGGLGDTQYF | TRBV15 | . | many | TRBJ2-3
TGCAGCGCTGGAGGCACTGAGACCCAGTACTTC | CSAGGTETQYF | TRBV29-1 | . | many | TRBJ2-5
TGCAGTGCTAGAGGGCGTAGCACTGAAGCTTTCTTT | CSARGRSTEAFF | TRBV20-1 | . | . | TRBJ1-1
TGTGCCAGCAGTCCCCCGGGACTAGCGGGACCCCTCTCCTACAATGAGCAGTTCTTC | CASSPPGLAGPLSYNEQFF | TRBV6-2/TRBV6-3 | TRBD2 | . | TRBJ2-1
TGCGCCAGCAGTTCGGACGGTACCCAAGAGACCCAGTACTTC | CASSSDGTQETQYF | TRBV5-1 | . | many | TRBJ2-5
TGTGCCAGCAGCGGCCGGGTCAGCGGCGACAATGAGCAGTTCTTC | CASSGRVSGDNEQFF | TRBV7-9 | . | . | TRBJ2-1
TGTGCCAGCAGTTCTTCCCCGACCGGCTCCTACGAGCAGTACTTC | CASSSSPTGSYEQYF | TRBV12-3/TRBV12-4 | . | many | TRBJ2-7
TGCGCCGTGAGCAGCGGCGGGGAGCTGTTTTTT | CAVSSGGELFF | TRBV10-2 | . | . | TRBJ2-2
TGCGCCAGCAGCCCAGGGGCAGCGAACACCGGGGAGCTGTTTTTT | CASSPGAANTGELFF | TRBV4-3 | . | many | TRBJ2-2
TGCGCCAGTATTCTAGCGGACTCCTACAATGAGCAGTTCTTC | CASILADSYNEQFF | TRBV5-1 | TRBD2 | many | TRBJ2-1
TGTGCCAGCAGTTATTCCCAGCGGGAGTTCGCAGATACGCAGTATTTT | CASSYSQREFADTQYF | TRBV6-2/TRBV6-3 | TRBD2 | many | TRBJ2-3
TGCAGTGCTAGCCTTCCGGGGACAGGGGTGGAAAATCAGCCCCAGCATTTT | CSASLPGTGVENQPQHF | TRBV20-1 | TRBD1 | few | TRBJ1-5
TGCAGTGCTAGAGATCCTGCGGGAGGGCCCTACAATGAGCAGTTCTTC | CSARDPAGGPYNEQFF | TRBV20-1 | TRBD2 | many | TRBJ2-1
TGTGCCAGCAGTGAGGGTGGGGCCAACGTCCTGACTTTC | CASSEGGANVLTF | TRBV2 | . | . | TRBJ2-6
TGTGCCAGCAGCATACTGGGCGGGTCGGGGTACCAAGAGACCCAGTACTTC | CASSILGGSGYQETQYF | TRBV7-6 | . | few | TRBJ2-5
TGCGCCAGCAGCTTGGAGTCTGTAGCCAAAAACATTCAGTACTTC | CASSLESVAKNIQYF | TRBV5-1 | . | many | TRBJ2-4
TGCGCCAGCAGCCTAATCCTGGCTGGGCAGGGCAATGAGCAGTTCTTC | CASSLILAGQGNEQFF | TRBV5-1 | . | . | TRBJ2-1
TGCAGCGTCAGGACAGGGGACTATGGCTACACCTTC | CSVRTGDYGYTF | TRBV29-1 | TRBD1 | many | TRBJ1-2
TGCGCCAGCAGCTTGAATCCTGGGGGTAGCAATCAGCCCCAGCATTTT | CASSLNPGGSNQPQHF | TRBV5-1 | . | many | TRBJ1-5
TGTGCCAGCAGCATCAAATTTCCGATGCGGTCTAGCGGGAGATACCACAATGAGCAGTTCTTC | CASSIKFPMRSSGRYHNEQFF | TRBV11-1 | TRBD2 | . | TRBJ2-1
TGCGCCAGCAGCACCCTGGTTGGCGCGGCTGAAGCTTTCTTT | CASSTLVGAAEAFF | TRBV5-1 | . | many | TRBJ1-1
TGTGCCAGCAGCCCCGATTGGGGGACAGCTTTCTTT | CASSPDWGTAFF | TRBV14 | . | few | TRBJ1-1